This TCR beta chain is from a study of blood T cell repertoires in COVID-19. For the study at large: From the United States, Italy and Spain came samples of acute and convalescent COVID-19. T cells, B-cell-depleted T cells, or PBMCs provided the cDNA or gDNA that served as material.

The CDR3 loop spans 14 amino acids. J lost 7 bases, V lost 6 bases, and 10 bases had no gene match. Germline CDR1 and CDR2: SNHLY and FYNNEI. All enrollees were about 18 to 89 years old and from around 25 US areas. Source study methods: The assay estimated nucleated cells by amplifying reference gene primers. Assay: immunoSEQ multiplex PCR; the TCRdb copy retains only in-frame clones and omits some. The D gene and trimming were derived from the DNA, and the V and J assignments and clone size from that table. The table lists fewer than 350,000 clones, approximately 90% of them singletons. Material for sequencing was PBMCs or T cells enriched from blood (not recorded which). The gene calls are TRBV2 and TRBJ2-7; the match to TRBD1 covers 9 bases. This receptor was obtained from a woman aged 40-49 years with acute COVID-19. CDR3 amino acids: CASSLVQGAAEQYF. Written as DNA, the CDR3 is TGTGCCAGCAGCCTCGTACAGGGGGCTGCTGAGCAGTACTTC. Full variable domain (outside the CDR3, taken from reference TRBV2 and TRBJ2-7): EPEVTQTPSHQVTQMGQEVILRCVPISNHLYFYWYRQILGQKVEFLVSFYNNEISEKSEIFDDQFSVERPDGSNFTLKIRSTKLEDSAMYFCASSLVQGAAEQYFGPGTRLTVT.